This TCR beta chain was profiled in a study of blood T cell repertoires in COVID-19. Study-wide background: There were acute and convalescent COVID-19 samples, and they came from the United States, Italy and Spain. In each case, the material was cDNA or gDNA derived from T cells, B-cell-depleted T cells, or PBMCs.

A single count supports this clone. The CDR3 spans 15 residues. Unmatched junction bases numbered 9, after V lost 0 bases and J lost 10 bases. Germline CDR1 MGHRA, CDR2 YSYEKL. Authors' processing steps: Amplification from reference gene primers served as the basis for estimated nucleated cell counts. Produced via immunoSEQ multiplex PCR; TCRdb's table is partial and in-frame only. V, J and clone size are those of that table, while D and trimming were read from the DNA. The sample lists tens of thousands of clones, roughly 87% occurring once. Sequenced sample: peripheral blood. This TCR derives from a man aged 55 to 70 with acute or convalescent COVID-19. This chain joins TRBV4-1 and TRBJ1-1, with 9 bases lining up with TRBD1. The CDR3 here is CASSQDRSQGALAFF. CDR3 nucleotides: TGCGCCAGCAGCCAAGATAGGTCACAGGGGGCCCTAGCTTTCTTT.